A selection of T cell receptor beta chains follows, all from one sample in a study of regulatory and conventional T cells in RAG deficiency. TCRdb's copy holds only in-frame clones and misses some; the assay was immunoSEQ multiplex PCR. The repertoire holds about 50,000 clones, with 85% to 90% as singletons. These data are also associated with another study on regulatory T cells.

Source material: CD4+ effector T cells sorted from blood. The receptor source for this set is a human donor in good health. CDR3s include the opening cysteine and the closing phenylalanine or tryptophan. D genes are given only for firm matches. Size is stated for part of the rows, as once, few or many counts, or as a class when the clone is expanded.

d_gene: -
abundance: -
v_gene: TRBV5-1
len: 14
j_gene: TRBJ2-1
CDR3aa: CASSLYSSANEQFF
CDR3nt: TGCGCCAGCAGCTTGTACTCTTCGGCCAATGAGCAGTTCTTC

d_gene: TRBD2
abundance: -
v_gene: TRBV5-5
len: 17
j_gene: TRBJ2-7
CDR3aa: CASSWDGTSGSTYEQYF
CDR3nt: TGTGCCAGCAGCTGGGACGGGACTAGCGGGTCGACCTACGAGCAGTACTTC

d_gene: -
abundance: -
v_gene: TRBV5-4
len: 16
j_gene: TRBJ2-1
CDR3aa: CASSLGGTLTYNEQFF
CDR3nt: TGTGCCAGCAGCTTGGGCGGCACACTTACCTACAATGAGCAGTTCTTC

d_gene: -
abundance: -
v_gene: TRBV5-1
len: 13
j_gene: TRBJ2-7
CDR3aa: CASSIDTYYEQYF
CDR3nt: TGCGCCAGCAGCATAGACACCTACTACGAGCAGTACTTC

d_gene: -
abundance: -
v_gene: TRBV6-1
len: 14
j_gene: TRBJ1-2
CDR3aa: CASSERGLNYSYTF
CDR3nt: TGTGCCAGCAGTGAGCGGGGGCTTAACTATAGCTACACCTTC

d_gene: TRBD1
abundance: -
v_gene: TRBV9
len: 14
j_gene: TRBJ2-7
CDR3aa: CASSAGQGAFEQYF
CDR3nt: TGTGCCAGCAGCGCGGGACAGGGGGCTTTCGAGCAGTACTTC

d_gene: TRBD1
abundance: -
v_gene: TRBV7-3
len: 16
j_gene: TRBJ2-2
CDR3aa: CASSSDRVSRTGELFF
CDR3nt: TGTGCCAGCAGCTCCGACAGGGTATCTCGCACCGGGGAGCTGTTTTTT

d_gene: TRBD1
abundance: once
v_gene: TRBV10-1
len: 15
j_gene: TRBJ2-7
CDR3aa: CASSEIRGSRREQYF
CDR3nt: TGCGCCAGCAGTGAAATCAGGGGGTCACGTCGGGAGCAGTACTTC

d_gene: -
abundance: -
v_gene: TRBV30
len: 16
j_gene: TRBJ2-3
CDR3aa: CAWSPPGLVNSDTQYF
CDR3nt: TGTGCCTGGAGTCCCCCGGGACTCGTAAACTCAGATACGCAGTATTTT

d_gene: TRBD1
abundance: -
v_gene: TRBV7-8
len: 12
j_gene: TRBJ1-2
CDR3aa: CASSSEGGTVSF
CDR3nt: TGTGCCAGCAGCTCTGAGGGGGGGACAGTAAGCTTC

d_gene: -
abundance: -
v_gene: TRBV29-1
len: 14
j_gene: TRBJ2-5
CDR3aa: CSVVLSEYQETQYF
CDR3nt: TGCAGCGTTGTTCTGTCGGAGTACCAAGAGACCCAGTACTTC

d_gene: TRBD1
abundance: -
v_gene: TRBV5-8
len: 18
j_gene: TRBJ2-1
CDR3aa: CASSLALIQGAGYNEQFF
CDR3nt: TGTGCCAGCAGCTTGGCCCTGATACAGGGGGCAGGGTACAATGAGCAGTTCTTC

d_gene: TRBD2
abundance: -
v_gene: TRBV7-6
len: 17
j_gene: TRBJ2-2
CDR3aa: CASSLASGRTNTGELFF
CDR3nt: TGTGCCAGCAGCTTGGCTAGCGGGAGGACGAACACCGGGGAGCTGTTTTTT

d_gene: -
abundance: -
v_gene: TRBV28
len: 17
j_gene: TRBJ1-5
CDR3aa: CASSIDSWQLVNQPQHF
CDR3nt: TGTGCCAGCAGTATAGACTCTTGGCAGCTAGTAAATCAGCCCCAGCATTTT

d_gene: -
abundance: -
v_gene: TRBV6-5
len: 14
j_gene: TRBJ1-1
CDR3aa: CASSYGRSNTEAFF
CDR3nt: TGTGCCAGCAGTTACGGACGGTCGAACACTGAAGCTTTCTTT

d_gene: -
abundance: once
v_gene: TRBV5-1
len: 16
j_gene: TRBJ2-2
CDR3aa: CASSFEQGTLGGELFF
CDR3nt: TGCGCCAGCAGCTTTGAACAGGGTACCCTGGGCGGGGAGCTGTTTTTT

d_gene: -
abundance: -
v_gene: TRBV7-6
len: 17
j_gene: TRBJ2-1
CDR3aa: CASSPSFKTAWGNEQFF
CDR3nt: TGTGCCAGCAGCCCTAGTTTTAAGACTGCGTGGGGGAATGAGCAGTTCTTC

d_gene: -
abundance: -
v_gene: TRBV28
len: 14
j_gene: TRBJ1-3
CDR3aa: CASNKGSLGNTIYF
CDR3nt: TGTGCCAGCAATAAGGGGAGCCTTGGAAACACCATATATTTT

d_gene: -
abundance: -
v_gene: TRBV2
len: 13
j_gene: TRBJ2-3
CDR3aa: CASSEGSTDTQYF
CDR3nt: TGTGCCAGCAGTGAGGGGAGCACAGATACGCAGTATTTT

d_gene: TRBD2
abundance: -
v_gene: TRBV10-1
len: 16
j_gene: TRBJ2-7
CDR3aa: CASSDQKRGASYEQYF
CDR3nt: TGCGCCAGCAGTGACCAAAAGCGGGGGGCCTCCTACGAGCAGTACTTC

d_gene: TRBD1
abundance: -
v_gene: TRBV29-1
len: 18
j_gene: TRBJ1-1
CDR3aa: CSVRYYSGTGGKNTEAFF
CDR3nt: TGCAGCGTTCGGTATTACTCCGGGACAGGGGGCAAAAACACTGAAGCTTTCTTT

d_gene: TRBD2
abundance: -
v_gene: TRBV28
len: 17
j_gene: TRBJ2-7
CDR3aa: CASSFWPSGRKITEQYF
CDR3nt: TGTGCCAGCAGTTTTTGGCCTAGCGGGAGGAAAATTACAGAGCAGTACTTC

d_gene: TRBD2
abundance: -
v_gene: TRBV10-3
len: 14
j_gene: TRBJ2-1
CDR3aa: CAIRVAGGDNEQFF
CDR3nt: TGTGCCATCAGAGTAGCGGGAGGGGACAATGAGCAGTTCTTC

d_gene: TRBD1
abundance: -
v_gene: TRBV9
len: 14
j_gene: TRBJ1-5
CDR3aa: CASSVSAGGQPQHF
CDR3nt: TGTGCCAGCAGCGTAAGTGCAGGGGGACAGCCCCAGCATTTT

d_gene: -
abundance: -
v_gene: TRBV6-5
len: 14
j_gene: TRBJ2-7
CDR3aa: CASSYDTVASEQYF
CDR3nt: TGTGCCAGCAGTTACGATACGGTGGCCTCCGAGCAGTACTTC

d_gene: -
abundance: -
v_gene: TRBV4-1
len: 16
j_gene: TRBJ1-3
CDR3aa: CASSQDRNQAGNTIYF
CDR3nt: TGCGCCAGCAGCCAAGATCGAAACCAGGCTGGAAACACCATATATTTT

d_gene: TRBD2
abundance: once
v_gene: TRBV19
len: 16
j_gene: TRBJ2-6
CDR3aa: CASRPGGADGANVLTF
CDR3nt: TGTGCCAGTAGACCGGGAGGGGCCGATGGGGCCAACGTCCTGACTTTC

d_gene: TRBD1
abundance: -
v_gene: TRBV5-1
len: 14
j_gene: TRBJ1-1
CDR3aa: CASSLNRGNTEAFF
CDR3nt: TGCGCCAGCAGCTTGAACAGGGGGAACACTGAAGCTTTCTTT